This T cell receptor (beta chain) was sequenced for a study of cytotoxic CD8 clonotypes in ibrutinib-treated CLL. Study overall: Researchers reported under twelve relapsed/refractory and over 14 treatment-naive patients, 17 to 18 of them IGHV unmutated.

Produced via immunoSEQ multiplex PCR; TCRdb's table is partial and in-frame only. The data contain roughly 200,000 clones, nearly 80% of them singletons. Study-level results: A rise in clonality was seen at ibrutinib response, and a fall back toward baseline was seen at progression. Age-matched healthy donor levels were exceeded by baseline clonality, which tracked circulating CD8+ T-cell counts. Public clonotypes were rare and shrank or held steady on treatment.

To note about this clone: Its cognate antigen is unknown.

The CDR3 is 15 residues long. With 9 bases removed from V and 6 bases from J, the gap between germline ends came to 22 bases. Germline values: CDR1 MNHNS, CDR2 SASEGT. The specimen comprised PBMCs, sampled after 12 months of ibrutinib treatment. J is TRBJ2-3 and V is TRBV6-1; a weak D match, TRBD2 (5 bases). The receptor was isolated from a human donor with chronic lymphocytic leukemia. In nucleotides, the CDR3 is TGTGCCAGTTCTTGGCTAGCACCTGTCTTCGATACGCAGTATTTT. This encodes CASSWLAPVFDTQYF.